This TCR beta chain stems from a study of response to subunit inactivated influenza vaccine. MiXCR was run by TCRdb on the RT-PCR reads, yielding one entry per CDR3 protein. Of about 310,000 distinct CDR3 sequences in the sample, around 20% are singletons; the top ten hold 10%. The clonotype originates from a man between 50 and 69 years old who received an inactivated influenza vaccine. This sample comprised PBMCs from blood, obtained about 20 months after vaccination.

The CDR3 loop is CSARRAELAKNIQYF. CDR3 nucleotides: TGCAGTGCTAGACGGGCAGAACTAGCCAAAAACATTCAGTACTTC. The chain recombines TRBV20-1 with TRBJ2-4, with D hard to call. CDR1 DFQATT and CDR2 SNEGSKA come from the germline V gene (reference sequence). Trimming removed 2 bases from V and 0 bases from J, with 11 bases in between. CDR3 length: 15 residues.